This TCR beta chain appears in the sequencing data of a study of identical twins. Each CDR3 protein gets one entry after TCRdb re-called the 5' RACE reads with MiXCR. The profile shows 400,000 to 550,000 distinct CDR3 sequences, about 13% of them singletons. Every donor was a healthy Caucasian. Germline V gene sequence: CDR1 SNHLY, CDR2 FYNNEI. The CDR3 is 13 amino acids. Trimming took 5 bases from V and 5 from J, leaving 13 bases between them. The sample was also reused in another study, on yellow fever vaccine responses in identical twins.

The sequenced material came from CD4+ T cells sorted from blood. The clonotype was recovered from a woman aged 18-29 years in good health. This chain joins TRBV2 and TRBJ2-7, with D unresolved. CDR3 amino acids: CASSILRKDEQYF. CDR3 nucleotides: TGTGCCAGCAGTATCCTGAGAAAGGACGAGCAGTACTTC.